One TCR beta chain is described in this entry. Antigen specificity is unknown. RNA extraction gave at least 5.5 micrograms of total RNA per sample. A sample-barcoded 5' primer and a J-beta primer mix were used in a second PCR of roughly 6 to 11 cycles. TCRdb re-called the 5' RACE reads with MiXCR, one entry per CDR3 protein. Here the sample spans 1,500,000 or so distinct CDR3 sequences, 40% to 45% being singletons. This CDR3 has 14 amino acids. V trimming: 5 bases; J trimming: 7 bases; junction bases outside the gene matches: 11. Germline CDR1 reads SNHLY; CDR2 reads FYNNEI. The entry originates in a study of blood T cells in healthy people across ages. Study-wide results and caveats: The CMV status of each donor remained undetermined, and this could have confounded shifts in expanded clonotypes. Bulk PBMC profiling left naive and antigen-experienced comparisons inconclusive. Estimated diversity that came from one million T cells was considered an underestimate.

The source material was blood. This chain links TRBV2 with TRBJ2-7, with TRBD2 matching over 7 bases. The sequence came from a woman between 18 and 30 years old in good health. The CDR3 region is CASSSTPTSWEQYF. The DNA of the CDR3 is TGTGCCAGCAGTTCAACCCCGACTAGCTGGGAGCAGTACTTC. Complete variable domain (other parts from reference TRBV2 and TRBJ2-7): EPEVTQTPSHQVTQMGQEVILRCVPISNHLYFYWYRQILGQKVEFLVSFYNNEISEKSEIFDDQFSVERPDGSNFTLKIRSTKLEDSAMYFCASSSTPTSWEQYFGPGTRLTVT.